This T cell receptor (beta chain) is drawn from a study of OX40 agonist ivuxolimab in advanced cancers. Germline values: CDR1 MGHDK, CDR2 SYGVNS. The CDR3 contains 15 residues. TCRdb keeps only in-frame clones here, not all; method: immunoSEQ multiplex PCR. The sample holds tens of thousands of clones, 86% seen once. This clone was found a few times. The junction does not match germline at one end; this may be a read error. The material sequenced was CD4+ or CD8+ T cells sorted from blood, taken in a trial of the OX40 agonist ivuxolimab. The chain carries TRBV25-1 and TRBJ2-7, with D possibly matching TRBD2 (6 bases). The clonotype comes from an adult with an advanced solid tumor such as melanoma, head and neck, liver or kidney cancer. CDR3 region: CATSRSSEKTYEQYF. As DNA, the CDR3 is TGTGCCACCAGTCGGTCTAGCGAAAAAACCTACGAGCAGTACTTC.